This T cell receptor beta chain came from a study of shared T cell receptors in the human thymus. Germline V gene data show CDR1 as LNHDA and CDR2 as SQIVND (reference sequence). The CDR3 runs to 15 residues. V shed 5 bases and J 3 bases; nucleotides not matched to a gene: 10. Some clones are missing from TCRdb's copy, which holds only in-frame ones; the method was immunoSEQ multiplex PCR. The sample records under 850,000 clones, around nine tenths being singletons. The same specimen was also included in a second study, on human thymus T cells. That paper adds: Donors were healthy Finnish infants having corrective surgery for congenital heart defects. Obtained as resections during corrective heart surgery, the thymus tissue was then studied. Blood and thymic repertoires both appeared biased in V and J gene usage. In unrelated individuals, thymic repertoires overlapped highly, according to related research.

The rearrangement joins TRBV19 to TRBJ2-7; 7 bases map to TRBD2. Sequencing was carried out using thymocytes. The sequence came from a boy under two years old with a congenital heart defect. CDR3 loop: CASSPGGTQGYEQYF. DNA for the CDR3: TGTGCCAGTAGTCCCGGGGGGACCCAAGGCTACGAGCAGTACTTC.